Following are 10 T cell receptor beta chains from one sample sequenced in a study of identical twins. MiXCR, applied by TCRdb to the 5' RACE reads, yields one record per CDR3 protein. The profile shows more than 1.5 million distinct CDR3 sequences, 32% of them singletons. Sequenced material: cord blood. These receptors all stem from a newborn girl in good health.

This chain connects TRBV20-1 to TRBJ2-5; 14 positions match TRBD2. CDR1 DFQATT and CDR2 SNEGSKA come from the germline V gene (reference sequence). The CDR3 length is 15 residues. The V segment lost 6 bases and the J segment 5 bases; nucleotides outside the gene matches: 8. CDR3 in amino acids: CSAVGLAGGPETQYF. The CDR3, as DNA: TGCAGTGCCGTCGGACTAGCGGGGGGCCCGGAGACCCAGTACTTC.

J is TRBJ2-1 and V is TRBV7-2; perhaps TRBD2 as D (7 bases). Per the germline V gene, CDR1 is SGHTA and CDR2 is FQGNSA. Deletions cut 6 bases from V and 0 bases from J, with 21 bases between. The CDR3 spans 18 residues. This chain's CDR3 is CASRGGLADLSSYNEQFF. The CDR3, as DNA: TGTGCCAGCAGGGGGGGGCTAGCGGACCTTAGCTCCTACAATGAGCAGTTCTTC.

The table lists this clonotype with many counts. The chain is built from TRBV6-5 and TRBJ2-1, with D uncertain. This CDR3 is 15 amino acids long. CDR1 is MNHEY, CDR2 SVGAGI, per germline. Trimming shortened V by 0 bases and J by 0 bases, and 6 bases separated the two germline ends. DNA of the CDR3: TGTGCCAGCAGTTACTCAGCGAGCTCCTACAATGAGCAGTTCTTC. This encodes CASSYSASSYNEQFF.

The chain carries TRBV11-2 and TRBJ2-5; the match to TRBD1 covers 8 bases. Germline V gene lookup returns CDR1 SGHAT and CDR2 FQNNGV. The CDR3 consists of 18 residues. The junction had 19 bases not matched to a gene; V was cut back by 5 bases and J by 5 bases. The CDR3: CASSRSLIQGAVGETQYF. CDR3 nucleotide sequence: TGTGCCAGCAGCCGGTCTTTGATCCAGGGGGCGGTTGGGGAGACCCAGTACTTC.

This clonotype has just a few counts. V gene TRBV6-5 combines with J gene TRBJ1-4, with unresolved D. The CDR3 loop spans 15 amino acids. The V gene's germline CDR1 is MNHEY and CDR2 SVGAGI. V was clipped by 5 bases and J by 4 bases, with 14 bases between them. The CDR3 region has the DNA TGTGCCAGCAGTCCCCACTCGTCCCTTAATGAAAAACTGTTTTTT. Translating it yields CASSPHSSLNEKLFF.

The table lists this clonotype with a few counts. This chain joins TRBV5-1 and TRBJ1-2; D might be TRBD1 (6 bases). The CDR3 is made up of 15 amino acids. Trimming removed 0 bases at V and 6 bases at J, with 15 bases between. CDR1 and CDR2 from the germline V gene are SGHRS and YFSETQ. The CDR3 sequence: CASSLVGQQRDGYTF. DNA for the CDR3: TGCGCCAGCAGCTTGGTGGGACAACAAAGGGATGGCTACACCTTC.

The rearrangement links TRBV20-1 to TRBJ1-4; tentatively, D is TRBD1 (5 bases). The length of the CDR3 is 15 residues. CDR1 DFQATT and CDR2 SNEGSKA come from the germline V gene (reference sequence). Trimming shortened V by 1 base and J by 7 bases, and 16 bases separated the two germline ends. The CDR3 DNA is TGCAGTGCTAGAGGGGCCGCAGGGAGGATTGAAAAACTGTTTTTT. Protein: CSARGAAGRIEKLFF.

The chain uses TRBV5-1 and TRBJ2-3; TRBD2 aligns across 11 bases. The CDR3 sequence is 15 residues long. The V gene's germline CDR1 is SGHRS and CDR2 YFSETQ. The trim removed 0 bases at V and 7 bases at J, leaving 4 bases unmatched. DNA of the CDR3: TGCGCCAGCAGCTTGGAGGGGACTAGCGGATATACGCAGTATTTT. This encodes CASSLEGTSGYTQYF.

CDR3 DNA sequence: TGTGCCAGCAGCTCGACCGGGACAGGGTATTATGGCTACACCTTC. Residues: CASSSTGTGYYGYTF. The chain combines TRBV7-2 with TRBJ1-2; 9 bases fit TRBD1. V trimming: 4 bases; J trimming: 5 bases; junction bases outside the gene matches: 8. Germline V CDR1 and CDR2: SGHTA, FQGNSA. This CDR3 has 15 residues.

This clonotype was detected only a few times. The chain has TRBV20-1 and TRBJ2-1, with 8 bases matching TRBD2. The V segment lost 0 bases and the J segment 4 bases; nucleotides outside the gene matches: 8. The CDR3 has 16 residues. Germline CDR1 DFQATT, CDR2 SNEGSKA (reference sequence). The CDR3 here is CSARDWLAGGYNEQFF. The CDR3 DNA reads as TGCAGTGCTAGAGATTGGCTAGCGGGCGGATACAATGAGCAGTTCTTC.